This TCR beta chain emerged from a study of CD8+CD57+ T cells in acquired aplastic anemia. In the study overall: On average, sorted CD4+ and CD8+ cells gave roughly 3 ug of DNA.

Genomic DNA, serving as template, underwent TCR beta VDJ and CDR3 profiling. TCRdb independently ran MiXCR on the reads; one entry per CDR3 protein. The repertoire has around 250,000 distinct CDR3 sequences, around 60% of them found once; the top ten carry approximately 8%. This clonotype has just one count. The ends were cut back, 8 bases at V and 4 bases at J, with 12 bases in the middle. CDR3 length: 13 residues. Germline values: CDR1 ENHRY, CDR2 SYGVKD. The gene calls are TRBV10-3 and TRBJ1-5, with D uncertain. The sequenced sample consisted of sorted CD4+, CD8+, or CD8+CD57+ T cells (not recorded which) from PBMCs. The sequence came from a human donor with severe aplastic anemia or a healthy control (not recorded which). CDR3 DNA: TGTGCCATCGGTACTACTGGGAATCAGCCCCAGCATTTT. Amino acids: CAIGTTGNQPQHF.